The T cell receptor beta chain under discussion was sequenced for a study of lymphopenia after photon versus proton radiotherapy. Findings of the study overall: Survival link was tested only in deceased patients; proton benefit remains a possibility.

A word on this clone: The target antigen is unknown.

TCRdb keeps only in-frame clones here, not all; method: immunoSEQ multiplex PCR. Counted here are roughly 36,000 clones, 85% to 90% occurring once; the ten biggest clones make up 5.5% to 7.5%. The sequence came from a woman aged 45-65 years with pancreatic cancer. The starting material was peripheral blood, obtained from a patient treated with photon-based radiotherapy.

The CDR3: CASSEALRGADTQYF. CDR3 nucleotides: TGTGCCAGCAGTGAAGCGCTTCGGGGGGCAGATACGCAGTATTTT. The chain uses TRBV2 and TRBJ2-3; 7 positions agree with TRBD2. The CDR3 contains 15 residues. V was clipped by 0 bases and J by 4 bases; unmatched bases: 4. The germline V gene encodes CDR1 SNHLY and CDR2 FYNNEI.